This T cell receptor beta chain was sequenced for a study of control samples from healthy donors and cancer patients. This table comes from immunoSEQ multiplex PCR, and its TCRdb copy is limited to in-frame clones, with some not included. The table lists 120,000 to 150,000 clones, 75% to 90% of them singletons. From germline, CDR1 is SNHLY and CDR2 FYNNEI. This CDR3 spans 15 amino acids. The V and J ends lost 6 bases and 4 bases, in that order; junction bases with no gene match: 8. The clonotype comes from a man in his thirties or forties in good health. The sample consisted of blood. V and J are TRBV2 and TRBJ2-1, with 8 bases identical to TRBD2. In DNA, the CDR3 is TGTGCCAGCAGGAGTGGCACTAGCGGATACAATGAGCAGTTCTTC. It codes for CASRSGTSGYNEQFF. Full variable domain (remainder filled in from reference TRBV2 and TRBJ2-1): EPEVTQTPSHQVTQMGQEVILRCVPISNHLYFYWYRQILGQKVEFLVSFYNNEISEKSEIFDDQFSVERPDGSNFTLKIRSTKLEDSAMYFCASRSGTSGYNEQFFGPGTRLTVL.